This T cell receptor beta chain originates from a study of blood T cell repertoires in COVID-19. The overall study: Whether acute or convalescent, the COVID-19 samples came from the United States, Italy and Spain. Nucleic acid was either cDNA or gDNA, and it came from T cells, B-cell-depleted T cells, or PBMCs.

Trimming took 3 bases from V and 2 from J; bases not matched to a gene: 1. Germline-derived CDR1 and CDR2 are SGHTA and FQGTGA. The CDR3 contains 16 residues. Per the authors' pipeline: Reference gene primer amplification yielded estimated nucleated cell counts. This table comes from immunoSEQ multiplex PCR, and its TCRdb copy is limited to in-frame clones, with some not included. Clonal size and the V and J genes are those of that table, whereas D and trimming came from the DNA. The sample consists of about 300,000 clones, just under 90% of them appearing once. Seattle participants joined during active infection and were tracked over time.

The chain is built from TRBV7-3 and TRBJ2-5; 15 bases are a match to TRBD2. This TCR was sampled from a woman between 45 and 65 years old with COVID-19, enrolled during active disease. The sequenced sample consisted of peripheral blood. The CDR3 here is CASSLGLAGGQETQYF. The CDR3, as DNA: TGTGCCAGCAGCTTGGGACTAGCGGGAGGACAAGAGACCCAGTACTTC. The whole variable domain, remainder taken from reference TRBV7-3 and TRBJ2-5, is GAGVSQTPSNKVTEKGKYVELRCDPISGHTALYWYRQSLGQGPEFLIYFQGTGAADDSGLPNDRFFAVRPEGSVSTLKIQRTERGDSAVYLCASSLGLAGGQETQYFGPGTRLLVL.